Following are 23 T cell receptor beta chains from one sample sequenced in a study of CD8 T cells in Susac syndrome. An input of 0.5 to 1 ug of RNA was subjected to reverse transcription using random hexamers. One entry per CDR3 protein results from TCRdb running MiXCR on the immunoSEQ multiplex PCR reads. The sample has fewer than 85,000 distinct CDR3 sequences; 85% to 95% are singletons. Sequencing was performed on CD8+ T cells from PBMCs. These receptors originate from a human donor with Susac syndrome.

The chain uses TRBV4-3 and TRBJ2-4, with 10 bases matching TRBD2. After removal of 0 bases from V and 6 bases from J, the junction contained 8 bases not matched to a gene. CDR3 size: 17 residues. Per germline, CDR1 LGHNA and CDR2 YSLEER. CDR3 sequence: CASSQEPSGRGVNIQYF. The DNA for the CDR3 is TGCGCCAGCAGCCAAGAGCCCAGCGGGAGGGGAGTAAACATTCAGTACTTC.

The chain recombines TRBV27 with TRBJ2-5, with D perhaps matching TRBD1 (7 bases). Trimming removed 7 bases at V and 5 bases at J, with 20 bases between. The CDR3 is made up of 15 amino acids. The germline CDR1 and CDR2 sequences are MNHEY and SMNVEV (reference sequence). For the CDR3, the DNA is TGTGCCAGCACTTCTTGGCGGGACAGTCGTGAGACCCAGTACTTC. Amino acids: CASTSWRDSRETQYF.

V and J are TRBV30 and TRBJ2-1; perhaps TRBD2 as D (6 bases). Germline V gives CDR1 GTSNPN, CDR2 SVGIG (reference sequence). The CDR3 length is 14 residues. V was clipped by 5 bases and J by 0 bases, with 11 bases between them. CDR3 loop: CAWGAGSSYNEQFF. For the CDR3, the DNA is TGTGCCTGGGGCGCGGGGAGCTCCTACAATGAGCAGTTCTTC.

This clonotype was seen just once. The chain recombines TRBV20-1 with TRBJ2-7; no clear D gene. CDR1 and CDR2 (germline): DFQATT, SNEGSKA (reference sequence). The V and J ends lost 0 bases and 3 bases respectively, with 15 bases between them. The CDR3 is 15 residues long. The CDR3 here is CSARDLGSLGYEQYF. The CDR3 bases are TGCAGTGCTAGAGATTTGGGATCCCTCGGCTACGAGCAGTACTTC.

V and J are TRBV3-1 and TRBJ2-2; 10 bases align to TRBD2. The CDR3 runs to 19 residues. Germline trimming cut 5 bases from V and 5 bases from J; bases unmatched to any gene: 17. Looked up from germline, CDR1 is LGHDT and CDR2 is YNNKEL (reference sequence). DNA for the CDR3: TGTGCCAGCAGCTTAGAGATGTCTAGCGGGAGAACGCGTACCGGGGAGCTGTTTTTT. Translating gives CASSLEMSSGRTRTGELFF.

The chain carries TRBV13 and TRBJ2-1; no firm D call. From germline, CDR1 is PRHDT and CDR2 FYEKMQ (reference sequence). The V gene lost 3 bases and the J gene lost 3 bases, with 6 bases spanning the gap. CDR3 length equals 13 residues. This CDR3 is CASSFYSYNEQFF. The CDR3 nucleotides read TGTGCCAGCAGCTTTTACAGCTACAATGAGCAGTTCTTC.

This chain connects TRBV20-1 to TRBJ2-1; TRBD1 matches at 9 bases. Losses at the gene ends were 0 bases for V and 7 bases for J; bases not matched to a gene: 7. The CDR3 runs 15 residues. Germline V gives CDR1 DFQATT, CDR2 SNEGSKA (reference sequence). Here the CDR3 reads CSARDPDRGRNEQFF. The CDR3 DNA reads TGCAGTGCTAGAGATCCCGACAGGGGGAGGAATGAGCAGTTCTTC.

This chain uses TRBV2 with TRBJ2-3; D possibly matches TRBD1 or TRBD2 (5 bases each). Germline assignment: CDR1 SNHLY and CDR2 FYNNEI. The CDR3 length is 15 residues. V shed 7 bases and J shed 0 bases, with 14 bases lying between them. The CDR3 bases are TGTGCCAGCACCCTGAGGGGCTGGAGCACAGATACGCAGTATTTT. It is translated as CASTLRGWSTDTQYF.

The chain recombines TRBV4-2 with TRBJ2-7, with 9 bases identical to TRBD1. Germline V gives CDR1 LGHNA, CDR2 YNFKEQ. Germline trimming cut 0 bases from V and 1 base from J; bases unmatched to any gene: 7. There are 17 residues in the CDR3. The CDR3 DNA follows: TGTGCCAGCAGCCAAGATAGTGGAGGACAGGGGTCCTACGAGCAGTACTTC. Amino acid sequence: CASSQDSGGQGSYEQYF.

In this sample, this clonotype turned up once. The J gene is TRBJ2-7, the V gene TRBV29-1; TRBD1 agrees at 8 bases. The V gene end was trimmed by 5 bases and the J gene end by 5 bases; junction bases not matched to a gene: 2. The CDR3 extends over 11 amino acids. Germline CDR1 is SQVTM and CDR2 is ANQGSEA. The DNA for the CDR3 is TGCAGCGTTCAGGACAGGGACGAGCAGTACTTC. As protein: CSVQDRDEQYF.

The chain's CDR3 is CASSSFPYEQYF. The CDR3 DNA sequence: TGTGCCAGCAGCAGTTTCCCCTACGAGCAGTACTTC. The genes are TRBV13 and TRBJ2-7; D is undetermined. The germline gives CDR1 PRHDT, CDR2 FYEKMQ (reference sequence). V lost 5 bases and J 2 bases, leaving 7 bases between the germline ends. This CDR3 has 12 residues.

The chain combines TRBV15 with TRBJ2-3, with D possibly being TRBD2 (6 bases). Germline V gives CDR1 LNHNV, CDR2 YYDKDF (reference sequence). This CDR3 has 13 residues. V was shortened by 6 bases and J by 1 base, with 8 bases between the two germline ends. CDR3 bases: TGTGCCACCAGTTGGGAGGGCACAGATACGCAGTATTTT. The encoded protein is CATSWEGTDTQYF.

J is TRBJ1-1 and V is TRBV29-1, with 7 bases identical to TRBD1. Germline CDR1 and CDR2: SQVTM and ANQGSEA. The J segment lost 8 bases and the V segment lost 8 bases, leaving 14 bases of the junction unmatched. This CDR3 has 13 amino acids. Here the CDR3 reads CSMRVRGRVEAFF. For the CDR3, the DNA is TGCAGCATGAGGGTTAGGGGGCGCGTGGAAGCTTTCTTT.

DNA of the CDR3: TGTGCCAGCAGCCCAGGGGTCGGTGAGCAGTTCTTC. Translating gives CASSPGVGEQFF. The V and J genes are TRBV7-9 and TRBJ2-1; D might be TRBD1 (6 bases). The CDR3 is made up of 12 amino acids. Trimming left V 5 bases short and J 9 bases short, with 11 bases between. CDR1 is SEHNR, CDR2 FQNEAQ, per germline (reference sequence).

V gene TRBV6-5 combines with J gene TRBJ2-6, with 7 bases matching TRBD2. The CDR3 loop spans 15 amino acids. J lost 9 bases, V lost 10 bases, and 15 bases had no gene match. CDR1 and CDR2 from the germline V gene are MNHEY and SVGAGI. CDR3 sequence reads: CAILGGKAVFNVLTF. The DNA of the CDR3 is TGTGCCATCCTGGGAGGGAAAGCGGTTTTCAACGTCCTGACTTTC.

The chain has TRBV20-1 and TRBJ2-1; 10 nucleotides agree with TRBD2. J gave up 7 bases and V 3 bases, and 6 bases lay outside the gene matches. The germline V gene has CDR1 DFQATT and CDR2 SNEGSKA (reference sequence). This CDR3 spans 14 amino acids. CDR3 sequence reads: CSASPLAGVNEQFF. As DNA, the CDR3 is TGCAGTGCTAGTCCCCTAGCGGGAGTTAATGAGCAGTTCTTC.

The chain carries TRBV5-6 and TRBJ1-2, with D uncertain. Trimming removed 1 base at V and 6 bases at J, with 7 bases between. CDR1 and CDR2 (germline): SGHDT, YYEEEE. This CDR3 is 12 amino acids long. CDR3 sequence reads: CASSLQIHGYTF. The CDR3 coding sequence is TGTGCCAGCAGCTTGCAGATTCATGGCTACACCTTC.

This rearrangement joins TRBV4-1 to TRBJ1-4, with D tentatively TRBD1 (6 bases). Per the germline V gene, CDR1 is MGHRA and CDR2 is YSYEKL. The V end lost 4 bases, the J end lost 8 bases, and 23 bases lay between the germline ends. The CDR3 is 17 residues long. CDR3 in amino acids: CASSLTLNQGIEEKLFF. In nucleotides, the CDR3 is TGCGCCAGCAGCCTGACGTTAAATCAGGGGATCGAGGAAAAACTGTTTTTT.

This clonotype was seen just once. The chain employs TRBV28 and TRBJ2-4; 7 positions agree with TRBD2. This CDR3 contains 14 residues. Germline lookup yields CDR1 MDHEN and CDR2 SYDVKM. V was clipped by 4 bases and J by 7 bases; unmatched bases: 7. The CDR3 sequence is CASSSRGGGNIQYF. CDR3 bases: TGTGCCAGCAGTTCCCGCGGGGGAGGGAACATTCAGTACTTC.

The CDR3 DNA follows: TGTGCCAGCAGCGTAGGGGCTCGCCTAGCCAAAAACATTCAGTACTTC. It is translated as CASSVGARLAKNIQYF. This chain joins TRBV9 and TRBJ2-4; the D is unclear. The CDR3 is made up of 16 amino acids. The V end was cut by 0 bases, the J end by 0 bases, with 10 bases between. In germline, CDR1 is SGDLS, CDR2 YYNGEE. Full variable domain (rest looked up from reference TRBV9 and TRBJ2-4): DSGVTQTPKHLITATGQRVTLRCSPRSGDLSVYWYQQSLDQGLQFLIQYYNGEERAKGNILERFSAQQFPDLHSELNLSSLELGDSALYFCASSVGARLAKNIQYFGAGTRLSVL.

This sequence joins TRBV5-1 and TRBJ2-2; no clear D gene. The germline gives CDR1 SGHRS, CDR2 YFSETQ. Trimming removed 7 bases at V and 5 bases at J, with 9 bases between. There are 12 residues in the CDR3. As DNA, the CDR3 is TGCGCCAGCCCCTCCAGGACCGGGGAGCTGTTTTTT. Its translation: CASPSRTGELFF. Combining the CDR3 with reference TRBV5-1 and TRBJ2-2 gives the whole variable domain KAGVTQTPRYLIKTRGQQVTLSCSPISGHRSVSWYQQTPGQGLQFLFEYFSETQRNKGNFPGRFSGRQFSNSRSEMNVSTLELGDSALYLCASPSRTGELFFGEGSRLTVL.

This chain connects TRBV5-4 to TRBJ2-5, with no clear D. The germline V gene has CDR1 SGHNT and CDR2 YYREEE (reference sequence). Trimming shortened V by 2 bases and J by 0 bases, and 8 bases separated the two germline ends. The CDR3 runs to 14 residues. In nucleotides, the CDR3 is TGTGCCAGCAGCTTTCGGCAGTACCAAGAGACCCAGTACTTC. Protein sequence: CASSFRQYQETQYF.

This clonotype was counted a single time. V is TRBV30 and J is TRBJ2-3, with TRBD2 identical over 9 bases. This CDR3 is built from 13 residues. Germline CDR1 is GTSNPN and CDR2 is SVGIG (reference sequence). V lost 5 bases and J lost 4; bases outside the gene matches: 4. CDR3 in DNA: TGTGCCTGGTCGAGCGGGAGGTCAGATACGCAGTATTTT. Translation gives CAWSSGRSDTQYF.